This T cell receptor beta chain appears in the sequencing data of a study of cytomegalovirus exposure and HLA in healthy donors. Findings of the study overall: The sole available immune exposure information was CMV serostatus. Most of the CMV-associated TCR beta chains (in a later analysis) appeared to be HLA-restricted.

Of note for this clone: Its antigen is as yet unknown.

PCR employed 60 Vbeta and 13 Jbeta primers. Sequencing was performed with immunoSEQ multiplex PCR; in TCRdb, only in-frame clones are kept and a portion is missing. The specimen's table records more than 110,000 clones. The germline V and J ends were trimmed by 0 bases and 0 bases, with 12 bases remaining between them. CDR3 length: 18 amino acids. CDR1 LGHNA and CDR2 YSLEER come from the germline V gene. Sequenced material: PBMCs. This TCR derives from a man in his forties in good health and CMV-seronegative. The gene calls are TRBV4-3 and TRBJ2-6; D remains ambiguous. This chain's CDR3 is CASSQENSLSSGANVLTF. For the CDR3, the DNA is TGCGCCAGCAGCCAAGAGAACAGCCTGAGCTCTGGGGCCAACGTCCTGACTTTC.